Reported below is one TCR beta chain. Its antigen is unknown. The source of the sample is a study of STAT5B mutations in CD4+ large granular lymphocyte leukemia. Study-level background: The CDR3 'QG' motif was associated with a particular HLA allele among healthy donors. Study results and caveats: Without putative leukemic clones, patient CD4-sorted repertoires remained more clonal than healthy CD4+ repertoires.

The assay was run at survey level. Original analysis: Productive clonotypes were detectable down to 2.59 x 10-5 frequency. Profiled with immunoSEQ multiplex PCR; TCRdb holds only in-frame clones, not every one. That table gives V, J and clone size, and the DNA gave D and trimming. Of some 51,000 clones listed, approximately 83% were seen once; the top ten hold roughly 0.35%. The sequence came from a human donor in good health. Source material: CD4+ T cells from blood buffy coats.

This CDR3 reads CASSYRGPSTDTQYF. Written as DNA, the CDR3 is TGTGCCAGCAGCTACAGGGGACCTTCCACAGATACGCAGTATTTT. V is TRBV5-6 and J is TRBJ2-3; 7 nucleotides agree with TRBD1. V was clipped by 3 bases and J by 2 bases; unmatched bases: 6. The CDR3 is 15 amino acids. Germline values: CDR1 SGHDT, CDR2 YYEEEE.